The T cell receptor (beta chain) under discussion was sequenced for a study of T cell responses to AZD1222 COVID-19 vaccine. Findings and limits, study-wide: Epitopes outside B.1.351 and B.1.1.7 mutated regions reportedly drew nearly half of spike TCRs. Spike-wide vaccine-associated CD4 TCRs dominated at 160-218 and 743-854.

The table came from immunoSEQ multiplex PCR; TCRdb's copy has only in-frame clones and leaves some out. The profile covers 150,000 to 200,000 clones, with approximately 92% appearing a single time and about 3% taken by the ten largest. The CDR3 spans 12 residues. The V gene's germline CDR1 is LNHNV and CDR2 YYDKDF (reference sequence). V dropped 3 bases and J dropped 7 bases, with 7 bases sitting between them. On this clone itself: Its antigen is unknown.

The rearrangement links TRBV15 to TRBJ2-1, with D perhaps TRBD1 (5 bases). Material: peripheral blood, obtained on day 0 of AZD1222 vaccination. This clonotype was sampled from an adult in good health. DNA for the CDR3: TGTGCCACCAGCAGCAGGGTGAATGAGCAGTTCTTC. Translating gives CATSSRVNEQFF.